The 20 T cell receptor beta chains below were found in one sample sequenced in a study of blood T cells in healthy people across ages. The use of a sample-barcoded 5' primer and a J-beta primer mix characterized a second PCR of about 7 to 12 cycles. In TCRdb, the 5' RACE reads were re-called with MiXCR into one record per CDR3 protein. The top ten clones hold around 50% of a sample with about 400,000 distinct CDR3 sequences, over 45% of them seen once. The sample was blood. Receptors were obtained from a man between 60 and 75 years old in good health.

The chain recombines TRBV20-1 with TRBJ2-6, with D maybe TRBD1 (6 bases). CDR1 is DFQATT and CDR2 is SNEGSKA in the germline V gene (reference sequence). The CDR3 is 14 residues long. V was pared by 2 bases and J by 2 bases, with 7 bases between. The CDR3 reads CSARPGAGANVLTF. The CDR3 region has the DNA TGCAGTGCTAGACCAGGGGCTGGGGCCAACGTCCTGACTTTC.

This clonotype was picked up a small number of times. V gene TRBV20-1 combines with J gene TRBJ2-7; 9 bases fit TRBD1. Germline V lookup: CDR1 DFQATT, CDR2 SNEGSKA (reference sequence). This CDR3 has 17 amino acids. J gave up 4 bases and V 3 bases, and 16 bases lay outside the gene matches. The CDR3 loop reads CSARPSVSRTGDYEQYF. The CDR3 nucleotides read TGCAGTGCTAGGCCGTCGGTGTCACGGACAGGGGATTACGAGCAGTACTTC.

By its share, this clonotype is medium-sized. This chain uses TRBV18 with TRBJ2-5; TRBD2 is a possible D gene (5 bases). Germline CDR1 KGHSH, CDR2 LQKENI. CDR3 length: 12 residues. V lost 8 bases and J 5 bases, leaving 12 bases between the germline ends. The CDR3 is CASSPRRETQYF. The CDR3 DNA reads as TGTGCCAGCAGCCCTCGGAGGGAGACCCAGTACTTC.

V gene TRBV3-1 combines with J gene TRBJ2-6; D call uncertain. V lost 1 base and J lost 1, with 5 bases in between. This CDR3 has 15 residues. Germline CDR1 LGHDT, CDR2 YNNKEL (reference sequence). The chain's CDR3 is CASSQALSGANVLTF. The CDR3 region has the DNA TGTGCCAGCAGCCAAGCGCTGTCTGGGGCCAACGTCCTGACTTTC.

The chain uses TRBV15 and TRBJ1-6; D not resolved. This CDR3 is built from 13 residues. The germline V gene has CDR1 LNHNV and CDR2 YYDKDF (reference sequence). The V end lost 0 bases, the J end lost 14 bases, and 11 bases lay between the germline ends. CDR3 sequence: CATSRDLGETLHF. The CDR3 nucleotides are TGTGCCACCAGCAGAGATTTAGGAGAAACCCTCCACTTT.

This clonotype was picked up a small number of times. CDR3 bases: TGCAGGGCGCTAAAGCGGTCAAGCACAGATACGCAGTATTTT. Protein product: CRALKRSSTDTQYF. J is TRBJ2-3 and V is TRBV20-1; D may be TRBD2 (5 bases). This CDR3 contains 14 residues. Germline V gene sequence: CDR1 DFQATT, CDR2 SNEGSKA (reference sequence).

The chain joins TRBV15 to TRBJ2-4; D ambiguous. The J call may be faulty, since TRBJ2-7 better matches the DNA end. Germline V gives CDR1 LNHNV, CDR2 YYDKDF (reference sequence). The CDR3 length is 13 residues. The CDR3 coding sequence is TGTGCCACCAGCAGAGTAGGTCCCCACGAGCAGTACTTC. Translation: CATSRVGPHEQYF.

The table lists this clonotype with many counts. V usage is TRBV6-4 and J usage is TRBJ2-1; 12 bases are a match to TRBD2. TRBJ2-7 explains the end of the DNA better; the J call may be wrong. The CDR3 is 15 residues long. Germline V gene data show CDR1 as MRHNA and CDR2 as SNTAGT. The CDR3 loop is CASSGTSGAYNEQYF. For the CDR3, the DNA is TGTGCCAGCAGTGGGACTAGCGGGGCCTACAATGAGCAGTACTTC.

This clonotype occurred a few times. The rearrangement joins TRBV4-2 to TRBJ2-4; D is tentatively TRBD1 or TRBD2 (6 bases each). The V gene lost 4 bases and the J gene lost 5 bases, with 15 bases spanning the gap. This CDR3 has 15 amino acids. The germline CDR1 and CDR2 sequences are LGHNA and YNFKEQ. CDR3 DNA: TGTGCCAGCAGCCCGGGGGCGTTCGAAGAAAACATTCAGTACTTC. It yields the protein CASSPGAFEENIQYF.

The chain employs TRBV20-1 and TRBJ2-7; D is ambiguous. CDR1 and CDR2 (germline): DFQATT, SNEGSKA (reference sequence). The CDR3 length is 14 residues. V was cut by 2 bases and J by 4 bases, with 15 bases left in between. This CDR3 is CSARPRKASYEQYF. Written as DNA, the CDR3 is TGCAGTGCTAGACCCCGTAAAGCGAGTTACGAGCAGTACTTC.

This clonotype was seen more than once but under ten times. The rearrangement links TRBV27 to TRBJ2-1, with D maybe TRBD2 (5 bases). The CDR3 has 14 residues. Germline V gene sequence: CDR1 MNHEY, CDR2 SMNVEV (reference sequence). Trimming took 0 bases from V and 6 from J, leaving 9 bases between them. The CDR3 nucleotides are TGTGCCAGCAGTTTATCAGGCGGGTTCAATGAGCAGTTCTTC. Its translation is CASSLSGGFNEQFF.

CDR3 loop: CASSQDPGQGADQPQHF. CDR3 nucleotide sequence: TGCGCCAGCAGCCAAGACCCGGGACAGGGGGCGGATCAGCCCCAGCATTTT. The chain joins TRBV4-1 to TRBJ1-5; 12 bases are shared with TRBD1. Trimming removed 0 bases from V and 5 bases from J; junction bases left unmatched: 5. The CDR3 length is 17 residues. Germline V gives CDR1 MGHRA, CDR2 YSYEKL.

This clonotype showed up just once. This sequence joins TRBV5-6 and TRBJ2-6, with D perhaps matching TRBD1 or TRBD2 (5 bases each). Germline loops: CDR1 SGHDT, CDR2 YYEEEE. Trimming removed 4 bases at V and 4 bases at J, with 18 bases between. The CDR3 is 17 amino acids. The CDR3 bases are TGTGCCAGCAGCGTCCGGGGCCCCAGCTCCGGGGCCAACGTCCTGACTTTC. Its protein is CASSVRGPSSGANVLTF.

The rearrangement links TRBV11-3 to TRBJ2-5; 8 bases fit TRBD1. This CDR3 has 15 residues. Germline-derived CDR1 and CDR2 are SGHNT and YENEEA. J gave up 5 bases and V 5 bases, and 10 bases lay outside the gene matches. This chain's CDR3 is CASSRRQGKEETQYF. The CDR3 DNA is TGTGCCAGCAGCCGGAGACAGGGGAAGGAGGAGACCCAGTACTTC.

Points on this clonotype: One end of the junction fails to match germline, which may point to a read error. The V and J genes are TRBV27 and TRBJ2-3; no clear D. The CDR3 consists of 16 residues. The V gene's germline CDR1 is MNHEY and CDR2 SMNVEV (reference sequence). CDR3 region: CVSSMKARPAADTQYF. For the CDR3, the DNA is TGTGTCAGCAGCATGAAGGCCCGCCCGGCGGCAGATACGCAGTATTTT.

V is TRBV14 and J is TRBJ2-7; D is uncertain. The CDR3 has 15 amino acids. Per the germline V gene, CDR1 is SGHDN and CDR2 is FVKESK. The V and J ends lost 1 base and 5 bases respectively, with 15 bases between them. The CDR3 DNA reads TGTGCCAGCAGCCAAGGGGGTTCCTATTACGACGAGCAGTACTTC. Translation: CASSQGGSYYDEQYF. Full variable domain (missing parts from reference TRBV14 and TRBJ2-7): EAGVTQFPSHSVIEKGQTVTLRCDPISGHDNLYWYRRVMGKEIKFLLHFVKESKQDESGMPNNRFLAERTGGTYSTLKVQPAELEDSGVYFCASSQGGSYYDEQYFGPGTRLTVT.

This clonotype was seen only a few times. The chain joins TRBV27 to TRBJ2-3; D perhaps matches TRBD1 (6 bases). Trimming left V 6 bases short and J 1 base short, with 14 bases between. Per germline, CDR1 MNHEY and CDR2 SMNVEV (reference sequence). CDR3 length: 15 amino acids. CDR3 sequence reads: CASSLTGPGTDTQYF. CDR3 DNA: TGTGCCAGCAGCTTGACAGGTCCCGGCACAGATACGCAGTATTTT.

The chain uses TRBV20-1 and TRBJ2-1, with TRBD2 matching 13 bases. Germline CDR1 is DFQATT and CDR2 is SNEGSKA (reference sequence). The CDR3 extends over 15 amino acids. The V gene end was trimmed by 6 bases and the J gene end by 6 bases; junction bases not matched to a gene: 8. The CDR3: CSAIGTSGVSNEQFF. In DNA, the CDR3 is TGCAGTGCCATAGGGACTAGCGGGGTGTCCAATGAGCAGTTCTTC.

V usage is TRBV20-1 and J usage is TRBJ2-3, with 7 bases lining up with TRBD2. The CDR3 runs 15 residues. The trim removed 2 bases at V and 0 bases at J, leaving 5 bases unmatched. The germline V gene encodes CDR1 DFQATT and CDR2 SNEGSKA (reference sequence). CDR3 protein: CSARSGGDSTDTQYF. As DNA, the CDR3 is TGCAGTGCTAGATCTGGGGGGGATAGCACAGATACGCAGTATTTT.

This clonotype was seen only a few times. Just one base apart from a much larger clone, this may be a read error. The chain carries TRBV28 and TRBJ2-4; TRBD1 is a possible D gene (5 bases). CDR1 MDHEN and CDR2 SYDVKM come from the germline V gene. This CDR3 has 16 residues. Trimming left V 5 bases short and J 9 bases short, with 23 bases between. CDR3 sequence reads: CASSVAENLKGCIQYF. CDR3 nucleotides: TGTGCCAGCAGTGTGGCGGAGAATCTCAAGGGGTGCATTCAGTACTTC.